This T cell receptor beta chain originates from a study of cytomegalovirus exposure and HLA in healthy donors. With respect to this clone: Antigen: not known.

Study-wide results and caveats: When analyzed later, the rates of TCR association showed variation by HLA locus, with DRB1 the most and HLA-C the fewest.

V gave up 4 bases and J gave up 4 bases, with 11 bases separating them. Germline-derived CDR1 and CDR2 are SGHRS and YFSETQ. CDR3 length: 13 amino acids. Both 60 Vbeta primers and 13 Jbeta primers went into the PCR. Generated by immunoSEQ multiplex PCR, the TCRdb table keeps only in-frame clones and is missing some. This table holds some 30,000 clones, 44% found once. The chain employs TRBV5-1 and TRBJ1-2; the D is unclear. Sample: PBMCs. The TCR originated in a woman aged 45-65 years in good health and CMV-seronegative. CDR3 nucleotides: TGCGCCAGCAGCCCACTTTCCGGCTATGGCTACACCTTC. Translating gives CASSPLSGYGYTF.